This T cell receptor (beta chain) was sequenced for a study of CD8 T cells in Susac syndrome. Study summary: When their blood was taken, patients with Susac syndrome were therapy-naive, taking corticosteroids, or taking intravenous immunoglobulin alone. General study points: Among active patients and in TEMRA cells, CD8+ clonal expansion in Susac reached its peak.

Remarks on this clonotype: Its specificity is unknown.

The CDR3 sequence is 14 residues long. The germline V and J ends were trimmed by 4 bases and 5 bases, with 15 bases remaining between them. Germline V lookup: CDR1 SGHRS, CDR2 YFSETQ. After extraction with the RNeasy kit, about 0.45 to 1 ug of the RNA was reverse transcribed using random hexamers. Across 54 Vbeta and 13 Jbeta, immunoSEQ multiplex PCR amplified TCR beta CDR3. MiXCR was run by TCRdb on the immunoSEQ multiplex PCR reads, yielding one entry per CDR3 protein. This repertoire shows around 81,000 distinct CDR3 sequences, approximately 95% found once; its top ten account for about 0.94%. Sample: CD8+ T cells from PBMCs. This chain uses TRBV5-1 with TRBJ2-5; possible D gene TRBD1, 6 bases. The TCR originated in a human donor with Susac syndrome. For the CDR3, the DNA is TGCGCCAGCAGCAAGACAGGCCCTCGGGAGACCCAGTACTTC. This translates into CASSKTGPRETQYF.